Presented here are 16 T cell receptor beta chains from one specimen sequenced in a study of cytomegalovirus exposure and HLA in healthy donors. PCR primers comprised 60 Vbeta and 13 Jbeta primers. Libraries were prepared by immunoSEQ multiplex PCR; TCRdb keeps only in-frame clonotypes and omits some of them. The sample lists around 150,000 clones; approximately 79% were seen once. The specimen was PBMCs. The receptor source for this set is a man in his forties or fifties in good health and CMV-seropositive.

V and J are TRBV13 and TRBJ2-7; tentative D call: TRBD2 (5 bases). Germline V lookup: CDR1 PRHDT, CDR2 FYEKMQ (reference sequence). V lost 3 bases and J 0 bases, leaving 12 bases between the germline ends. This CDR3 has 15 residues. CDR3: CASSFRQDFSYEQYF. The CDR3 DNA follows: TGTGCCAGCAGCTTCCGGCAGGACTTCTCCTACGAGCAGTACTTC.

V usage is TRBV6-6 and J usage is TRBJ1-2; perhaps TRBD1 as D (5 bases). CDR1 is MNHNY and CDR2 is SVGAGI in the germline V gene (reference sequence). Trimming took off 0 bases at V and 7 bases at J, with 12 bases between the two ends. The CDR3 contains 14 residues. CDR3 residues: CASSYSTQGGGYTF. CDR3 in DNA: TGTGCCAGCAGTTACTCCACGCAGGGAGGTGGCTACACCTTC.

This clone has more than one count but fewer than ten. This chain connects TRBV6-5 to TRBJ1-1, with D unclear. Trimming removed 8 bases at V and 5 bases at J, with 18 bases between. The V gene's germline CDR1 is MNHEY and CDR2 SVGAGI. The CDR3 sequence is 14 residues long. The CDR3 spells CASETSAEGTEAFF. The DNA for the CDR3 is TGTGCCAGCGAAACCTCCGCAGAGGGTACTGAAGCTTTCTTT.

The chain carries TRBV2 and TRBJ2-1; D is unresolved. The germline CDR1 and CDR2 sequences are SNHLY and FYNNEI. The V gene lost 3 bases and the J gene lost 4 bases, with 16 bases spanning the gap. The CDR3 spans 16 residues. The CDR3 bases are TGTGCCAGCAGTGATTACGGTGCTTTAAGATACAATGAGCAGTTCTTC. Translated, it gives CASSDYGALRYNEQFF.

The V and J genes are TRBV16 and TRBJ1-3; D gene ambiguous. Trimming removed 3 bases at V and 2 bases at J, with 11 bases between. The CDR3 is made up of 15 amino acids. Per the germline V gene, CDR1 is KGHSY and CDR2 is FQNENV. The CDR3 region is CASSQGRSAGNTIYF. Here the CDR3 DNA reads TGTGCCAGCAGCCAGGGCAGGTCGGCTGGAAACACCATATATTTT.

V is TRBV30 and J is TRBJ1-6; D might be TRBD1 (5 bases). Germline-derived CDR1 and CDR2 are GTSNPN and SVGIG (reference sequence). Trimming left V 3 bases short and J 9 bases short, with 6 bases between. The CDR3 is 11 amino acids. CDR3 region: CAWRTVSPLHF. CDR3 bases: TGTGCCTGGAGGACAGTTTCACCCCTCCACTTT.

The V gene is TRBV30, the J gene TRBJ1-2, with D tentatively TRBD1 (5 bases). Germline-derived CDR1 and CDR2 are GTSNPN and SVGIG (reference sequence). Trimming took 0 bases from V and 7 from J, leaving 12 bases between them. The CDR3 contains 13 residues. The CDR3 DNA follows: TGTGCCTGGAGTGTCCGTAGGGGCGGTGGCTACACCTTC. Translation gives CAWSVRRGGGYTF.

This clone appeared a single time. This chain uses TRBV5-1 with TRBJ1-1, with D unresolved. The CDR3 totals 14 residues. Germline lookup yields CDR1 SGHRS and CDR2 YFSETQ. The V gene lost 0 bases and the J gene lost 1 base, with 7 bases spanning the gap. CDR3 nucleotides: TGCGCCAGCAGCTTGGCGGGTAGGAACACTGAAGCTTTCTTT. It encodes CASSLAGRNTEAFF.

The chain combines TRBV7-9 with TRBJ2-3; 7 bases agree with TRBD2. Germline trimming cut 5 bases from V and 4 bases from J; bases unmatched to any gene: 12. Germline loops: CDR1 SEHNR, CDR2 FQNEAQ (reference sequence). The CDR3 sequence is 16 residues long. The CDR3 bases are TGTGCCAGCAGCGCAATGGGGGAGGGCCTTCCAGATACGCAGTATTTT. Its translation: CASSAMGEGLPDTQYF. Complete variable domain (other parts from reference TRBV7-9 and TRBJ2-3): DTGVSQNPRHKITKRGQNVTFRCDPISEHNRLYWYRQTLGQGPEFLTYFQNEAQLEKSRLLSDRFSAERPKGSFSTLEIQRTEQGDSAMYLCASSAMGEGLPDTQYFGPGTRLTVL.

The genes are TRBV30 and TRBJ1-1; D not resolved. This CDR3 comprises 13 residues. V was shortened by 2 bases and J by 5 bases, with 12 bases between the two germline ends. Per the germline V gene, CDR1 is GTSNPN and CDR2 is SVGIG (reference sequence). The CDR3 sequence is CAWSKWGGTEAFF. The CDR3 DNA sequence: TGTGCCTGGAGTAAGTGGGGAGGGACTGAAGCTTTCTTT.

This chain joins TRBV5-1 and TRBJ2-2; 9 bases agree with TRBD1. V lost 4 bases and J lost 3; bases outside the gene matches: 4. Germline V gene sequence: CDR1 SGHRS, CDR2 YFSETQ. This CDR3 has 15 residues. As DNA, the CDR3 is TGCGCCAGCAGCGCCCGGACAGGGGACACCGGGGAGCTGTTTTTT. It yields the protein CASSARTGDTGELFF.

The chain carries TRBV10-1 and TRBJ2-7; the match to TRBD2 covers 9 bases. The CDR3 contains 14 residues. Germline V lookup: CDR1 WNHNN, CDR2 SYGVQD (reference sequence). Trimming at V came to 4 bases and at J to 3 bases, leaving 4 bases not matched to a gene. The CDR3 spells CASSASGKGYEQYF. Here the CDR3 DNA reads TGCGCCAGCAGTGCTAGCGGGAAGGGCTACGAGCAGTACTTC.

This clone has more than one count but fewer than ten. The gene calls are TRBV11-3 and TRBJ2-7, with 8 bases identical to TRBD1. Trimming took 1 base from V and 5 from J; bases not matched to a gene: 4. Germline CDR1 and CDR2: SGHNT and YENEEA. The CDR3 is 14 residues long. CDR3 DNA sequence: TGTGCCAGCAGCTTAGGTTCAGGGGGCGACGAGCAGTACTTC. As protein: CASSLGSGGDEQYF.

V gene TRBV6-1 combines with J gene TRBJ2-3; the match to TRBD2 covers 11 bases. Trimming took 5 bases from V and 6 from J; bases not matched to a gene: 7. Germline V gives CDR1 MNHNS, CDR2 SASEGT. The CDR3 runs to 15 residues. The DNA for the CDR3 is TGTGCCAGCAGTATAGGACTAGCGGGTGGGGATACGCAGTATTTT. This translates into CASSIGLAGGDTQYF.

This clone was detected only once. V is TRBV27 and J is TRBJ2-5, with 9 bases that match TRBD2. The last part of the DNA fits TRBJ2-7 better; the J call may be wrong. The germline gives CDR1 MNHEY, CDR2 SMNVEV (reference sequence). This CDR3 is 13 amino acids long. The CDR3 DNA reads TGTGCCAGCAGCTATAGCGGGAGCGGCGAGCAGTACTTC. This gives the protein CASSYSGSGEQYF.

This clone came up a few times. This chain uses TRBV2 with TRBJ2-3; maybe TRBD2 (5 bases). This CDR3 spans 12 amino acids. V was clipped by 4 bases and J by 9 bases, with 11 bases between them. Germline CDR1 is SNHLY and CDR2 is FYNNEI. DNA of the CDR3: TGTGCCAGCAGTGGGACTGTGGAAACGCAGTATTTT. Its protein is CASSGTVETQYF. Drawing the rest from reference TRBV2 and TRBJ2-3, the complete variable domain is EPEVTQTPSHQVTQMGQEVILRCVPISNHLYFYWYRQILGQKVEFLVSFYNNEISEKSEIFDDQFSVERPDGSNFTLKIRSTKLEDSAMYFCASSGTVETQYFGPGTRLTVL.